This T cell receptor (beta chain) was profiled in a study of Ad26.COV2.S vaccination and SARS-CoV-2 variants. About the study: Once or twice, 56 days apart, Ad26.COV2.S was delivered intramuscularly.

In germline, CDR1 is SNHLY, CDR2 FYNNEI. This CDR3 comprises 15 residues. V lost 2 bases and J 1 base, leaving 6 bases between the germline ends. Stated treatment: some 20 received Ad26.COV2.S at low or high dose, single or two shots; 5 received placebo; per-sample allocation not given. The study sampled participants on day 63 after the first vaccine or placebo injection. Using immunoSEQ multiplex PCR, the repertoire was profiled, and TCRdb retains in-frame clones only, with some absent. The top ten clones hold about 2.5% of a sample with around 450,000 clones, 80% to 90% of them seen once. The receptor was derived from a person between 18 and 65 years old who received the Ad26.COV2.S COVID-19 vaccine or a placebo. The chain carries TRBV2 and TRBJ2-6, with D unclear. Specimen: peripheral blood, collected in a trial of Ad26.COV2.S vaccine versus placebo. In nucleotides, the CDR3 is TGTGCCAGCAGTGAATTAGGGTCTGGGGCCAACGTCCTGACTTTC. Protein product: CASSELGSGANVLTF.